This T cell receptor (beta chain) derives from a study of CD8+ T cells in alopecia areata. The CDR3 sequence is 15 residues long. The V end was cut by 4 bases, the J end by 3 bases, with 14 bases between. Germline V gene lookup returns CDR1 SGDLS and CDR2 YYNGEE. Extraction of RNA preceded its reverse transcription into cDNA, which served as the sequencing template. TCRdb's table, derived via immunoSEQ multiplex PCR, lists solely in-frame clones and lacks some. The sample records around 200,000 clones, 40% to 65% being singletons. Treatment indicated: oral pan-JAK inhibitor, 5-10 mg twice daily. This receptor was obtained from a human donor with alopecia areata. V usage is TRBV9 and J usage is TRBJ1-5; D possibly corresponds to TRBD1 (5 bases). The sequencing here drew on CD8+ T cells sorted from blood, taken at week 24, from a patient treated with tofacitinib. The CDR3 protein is CASSPGIGDNQPQHF. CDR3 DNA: TGTGCCAGCAGCCCCGGGATAGGGGACAATCAGCCCCAGCATTTT.